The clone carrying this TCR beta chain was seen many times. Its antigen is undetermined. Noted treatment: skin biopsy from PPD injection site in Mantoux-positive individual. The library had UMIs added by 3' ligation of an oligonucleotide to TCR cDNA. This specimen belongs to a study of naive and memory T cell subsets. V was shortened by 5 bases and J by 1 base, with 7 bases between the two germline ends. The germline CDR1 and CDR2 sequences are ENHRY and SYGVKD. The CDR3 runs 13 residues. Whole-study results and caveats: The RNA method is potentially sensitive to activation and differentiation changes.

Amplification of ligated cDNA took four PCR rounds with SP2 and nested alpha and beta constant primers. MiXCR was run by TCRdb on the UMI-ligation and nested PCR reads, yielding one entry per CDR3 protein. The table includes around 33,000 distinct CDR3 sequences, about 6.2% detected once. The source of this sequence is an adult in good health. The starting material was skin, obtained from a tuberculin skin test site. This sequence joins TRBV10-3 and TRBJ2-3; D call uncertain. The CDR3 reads CAISSAGTDTQYF. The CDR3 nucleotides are TGTGCCATCAGTAGTGCGGGCACAGATACGCAGTATTTT.